This T cell receptor beta chain stems from a study of vaccination effects on CD4 cells after COVID-19. General observations from the study: Nearly all vaccine-induced clones in healthy recipients recognized only SARS-CoV-2.

Comment on this clone: Its antigen is undetermined.

The ViraFEST assay expanded antigen-specific CD4+ T cells with viral peptide pools before sequencing. The culture ran for roughly 10 days before CD4+ T cells were isolated. Participants received two doses of either the BNT162b2 or mRNA-1273 vaccine. Two million PBMC per well received 7.5 to 10 IU/ml IL-2 and approximately 9.2 ug/ml peptides in culture. Replacing half the medium with IL-2 medium was done on days 3 and 7. This CDR3 spans 16 amino acids. Trimming removed 3 bases from V and 6 bases from J, with 18 bases in between. Germline-derived CDR1 and CDR2 are KGHSH and LQKENI. Here immunoSEQ multiplex PCR was the method, and the copy in TCRdb shows in-frame clones only, minus some. The sample carries approximately 61,000 clones, more than 70% recorded once.

The gene calls are TRBV18 and TRBJ1-5, with D possibly TRBD1 on 6 matching bases. The origin of this receptor is a human donor who received a COVID-19 vaccine. The sequenced sample was CD4+ T cells from PBMCs cultured with HCoV-229E spike peptides, obtained after COVID-19 vaccination. Written as DNA, the CDR3 is TGTGCCAGCTCACCCCAGGTTCAGGGGCAGGGTCAGCCCCAGCATTTT. Translation: CASSPQVQGQGQPQHF.